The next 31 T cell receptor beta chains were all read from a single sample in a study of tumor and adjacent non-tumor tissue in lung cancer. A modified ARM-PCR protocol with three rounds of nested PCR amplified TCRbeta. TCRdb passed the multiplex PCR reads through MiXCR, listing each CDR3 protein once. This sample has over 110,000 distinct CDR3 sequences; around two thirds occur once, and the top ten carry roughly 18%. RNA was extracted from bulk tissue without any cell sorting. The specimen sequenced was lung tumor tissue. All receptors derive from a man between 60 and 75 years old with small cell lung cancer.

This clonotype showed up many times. DNA of the CDR3: TGTGCCAGCAGTGTTGGGACAGGGGTAGCAGGCGGGGAGCTGTTTTTT. It specifies CASSVGTGVAGGELFF. V and J are TRBV6-1 and TRBJ2-2; 10 bases line up with TRBD1. Germline CDR1 is MNHNS and CDR2 is SASEGT. After removal of 4 bases from V and 7 bases from J, the junction contained 9 bases not matched to a gene. CDR3 length equals 16 residues.

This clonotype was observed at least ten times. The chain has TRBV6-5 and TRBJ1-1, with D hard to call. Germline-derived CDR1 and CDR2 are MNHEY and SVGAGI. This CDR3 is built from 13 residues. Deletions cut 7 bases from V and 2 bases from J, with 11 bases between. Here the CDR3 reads CASKSSFNTEAFF. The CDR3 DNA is TGTGCCAGCAAGTCCAGTTTTAACACTGAAGCTTTCTTT.

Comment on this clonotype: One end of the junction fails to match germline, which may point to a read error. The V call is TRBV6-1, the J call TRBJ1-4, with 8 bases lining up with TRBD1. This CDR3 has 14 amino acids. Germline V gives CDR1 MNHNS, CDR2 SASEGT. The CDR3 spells CTSSVQGADEKLFF. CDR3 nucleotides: TGTACCAGCAGTGTGCAGGGGGCAGATGAAAAACTGTTTTTT.

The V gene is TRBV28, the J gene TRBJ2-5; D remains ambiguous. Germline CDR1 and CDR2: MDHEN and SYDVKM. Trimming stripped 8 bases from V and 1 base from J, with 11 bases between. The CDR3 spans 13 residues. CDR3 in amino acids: CASGLSGQETQYF. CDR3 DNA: TGTGCCAGCGGGTTATCGGGCCAAGAGACCCAGTACTTC.

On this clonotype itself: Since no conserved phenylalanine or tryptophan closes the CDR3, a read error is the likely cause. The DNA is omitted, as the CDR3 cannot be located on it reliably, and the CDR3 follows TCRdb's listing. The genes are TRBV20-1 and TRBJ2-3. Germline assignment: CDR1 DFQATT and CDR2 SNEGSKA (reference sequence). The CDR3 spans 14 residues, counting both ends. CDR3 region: CSARVGFSTDTQYL.

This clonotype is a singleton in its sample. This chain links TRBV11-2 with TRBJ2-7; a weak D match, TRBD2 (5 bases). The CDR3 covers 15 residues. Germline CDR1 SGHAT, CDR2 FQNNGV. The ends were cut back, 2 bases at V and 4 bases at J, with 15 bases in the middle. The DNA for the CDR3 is TGTGCCAGCAGCTTATTAGACGGGGTAGCGTACGAGCAGTACTTC. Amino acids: CASSLLDGVAYEQYF.

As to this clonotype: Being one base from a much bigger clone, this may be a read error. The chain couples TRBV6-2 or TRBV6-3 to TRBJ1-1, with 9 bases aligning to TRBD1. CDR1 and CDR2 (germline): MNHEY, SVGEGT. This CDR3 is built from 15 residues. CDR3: CASKRDRGEFGEALF. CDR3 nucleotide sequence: TGTGCCAGCAAGAGAGACAGGGGGGAGTTCGGTGAAGCTCTCTTT.

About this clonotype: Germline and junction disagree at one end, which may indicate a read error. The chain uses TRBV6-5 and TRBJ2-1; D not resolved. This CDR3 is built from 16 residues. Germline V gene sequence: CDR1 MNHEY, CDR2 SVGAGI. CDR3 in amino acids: CANSYSYGIRLHEQFF. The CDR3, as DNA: TGTGCCAACAGTTACTCTTACGGAATTAGGTTGCATGAGCAGTTCTTC.

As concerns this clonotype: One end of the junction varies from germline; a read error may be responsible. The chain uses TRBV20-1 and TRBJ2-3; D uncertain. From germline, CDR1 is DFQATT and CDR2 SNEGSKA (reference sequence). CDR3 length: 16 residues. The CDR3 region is CSARLHRRPSIDTQYF. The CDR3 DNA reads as TGCAGTGCTAGGTTACACCGACGGCCGAGCATAGATACGCAGTATTTT.

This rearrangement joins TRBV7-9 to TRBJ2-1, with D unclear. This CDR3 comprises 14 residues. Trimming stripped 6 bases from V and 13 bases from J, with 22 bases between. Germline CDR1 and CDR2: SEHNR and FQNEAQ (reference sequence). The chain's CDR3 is CASSITRPFNVQFF. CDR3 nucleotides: TGTGCCAGCAGTATCACACGACCTTTTAATGTACAGTTCTTC.

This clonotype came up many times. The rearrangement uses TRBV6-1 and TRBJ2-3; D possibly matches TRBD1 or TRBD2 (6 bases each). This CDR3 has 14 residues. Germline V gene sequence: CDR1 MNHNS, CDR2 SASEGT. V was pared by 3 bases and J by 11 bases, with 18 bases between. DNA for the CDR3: TGTGCCAGCAGTGATTTTCACCAACAGGGAGGGCAGTATTTT. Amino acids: CASSDFHQQGGQYF.

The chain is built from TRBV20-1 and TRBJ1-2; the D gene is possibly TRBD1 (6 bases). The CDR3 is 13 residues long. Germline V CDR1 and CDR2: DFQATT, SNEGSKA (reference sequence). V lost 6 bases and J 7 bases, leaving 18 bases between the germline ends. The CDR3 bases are TGCAGTGCCCAAGAGACAGGATGGGTTGGCTACACCTTC. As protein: CSAQETGWVGYTF.

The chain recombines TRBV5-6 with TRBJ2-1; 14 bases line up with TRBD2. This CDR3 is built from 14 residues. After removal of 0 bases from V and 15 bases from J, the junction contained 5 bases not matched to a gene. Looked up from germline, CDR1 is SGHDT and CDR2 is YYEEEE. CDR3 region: CASSLGLAGGERFF. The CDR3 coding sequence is TGTGCCAGCAGCTTGGGACTAGCGGGAGGGGAGAGGTTCTTC.

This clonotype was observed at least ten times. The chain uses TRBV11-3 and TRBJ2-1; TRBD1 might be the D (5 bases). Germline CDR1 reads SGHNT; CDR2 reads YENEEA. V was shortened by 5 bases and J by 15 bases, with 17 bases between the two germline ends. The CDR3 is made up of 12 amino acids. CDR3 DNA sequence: TGTGCCAGCAGCGGTTCAGGGTATCGCCTGTTCTTC. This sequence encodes CASSGSGYRLFF. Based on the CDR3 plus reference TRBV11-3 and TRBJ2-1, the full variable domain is EAGVVQSPRYKIIEKKQPVAFWCNPISGHNTLYWYLQNLGQGPELLIRYENEEAVDDSQLPKDRFSAERLKGVDSTLKIQPAELGDSAVYLCASSGSGYRLFFGPGTRLTVL.

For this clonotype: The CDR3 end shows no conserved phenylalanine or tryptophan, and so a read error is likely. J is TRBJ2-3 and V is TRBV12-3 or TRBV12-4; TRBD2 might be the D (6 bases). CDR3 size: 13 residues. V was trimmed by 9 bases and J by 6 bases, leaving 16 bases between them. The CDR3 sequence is CASAVRGKDTQYV. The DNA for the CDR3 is TGTGCCAGTGCGGTCCGGGGGAAGGATACGCAGTATGTT.

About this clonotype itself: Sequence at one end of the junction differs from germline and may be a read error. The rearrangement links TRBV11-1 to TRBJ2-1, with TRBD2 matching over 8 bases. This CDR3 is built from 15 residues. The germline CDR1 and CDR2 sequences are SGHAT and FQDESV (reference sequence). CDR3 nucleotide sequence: TGTGCCTGCAGAAAAGCTAGCGGGCGATACAATGAGCTGTTCTTC. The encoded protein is CACRKASGRYNELFF.

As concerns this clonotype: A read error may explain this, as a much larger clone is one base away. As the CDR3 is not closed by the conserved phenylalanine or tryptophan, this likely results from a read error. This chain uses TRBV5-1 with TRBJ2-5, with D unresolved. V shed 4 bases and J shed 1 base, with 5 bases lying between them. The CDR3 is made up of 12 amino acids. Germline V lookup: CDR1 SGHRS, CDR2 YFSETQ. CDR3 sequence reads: CASSPVQETQYL. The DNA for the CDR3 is TGCGCCAGCAGCCCGGTCCAAGAGACCCAGTACCTC.

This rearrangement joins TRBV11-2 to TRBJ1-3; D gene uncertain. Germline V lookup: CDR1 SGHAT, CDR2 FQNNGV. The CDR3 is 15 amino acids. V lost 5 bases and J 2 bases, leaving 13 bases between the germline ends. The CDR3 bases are TGTGCCAGCAGCGCCTGGACGTTCCCTGGAAACACCATATATTTT. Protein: CASSAWTFPGNTIYF.

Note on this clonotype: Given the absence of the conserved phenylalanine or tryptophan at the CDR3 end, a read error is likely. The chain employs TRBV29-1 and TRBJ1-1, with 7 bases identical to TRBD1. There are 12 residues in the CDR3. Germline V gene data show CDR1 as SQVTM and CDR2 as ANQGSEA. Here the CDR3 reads CNGGQRHTEAFL. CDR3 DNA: TGCAACGGGGGACAGCGGCACACTGAAGCTTTCTTA.

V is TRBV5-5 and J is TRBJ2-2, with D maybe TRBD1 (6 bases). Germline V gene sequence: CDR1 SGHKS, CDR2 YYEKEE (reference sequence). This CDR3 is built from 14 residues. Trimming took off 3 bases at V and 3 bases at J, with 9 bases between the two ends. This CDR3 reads CASSWGLHTGELFF. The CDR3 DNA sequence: TGTGCCAGCAGCTGGGGGCTGCACACCGGGGAGCTGTTTTTT. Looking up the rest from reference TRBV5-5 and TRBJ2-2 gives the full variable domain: DAGVTQSPTHLIKTRGQQVTLRCSPISGHKSVSWYQQVLGQGPQFIFQYYEKEERGRGNFPDRFSARQFPNYSSELNVNALLLGDSALYLCASSWGLHTGELFFGEGSRLTVL.

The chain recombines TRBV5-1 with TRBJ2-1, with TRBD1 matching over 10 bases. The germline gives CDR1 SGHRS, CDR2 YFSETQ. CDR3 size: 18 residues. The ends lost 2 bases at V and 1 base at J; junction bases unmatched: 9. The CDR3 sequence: CASSLPPGQGRSYNEQFF. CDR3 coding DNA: TGCGCCAGCAGCTTACCACCGGGACAGGGGAGATCCTACAATGAGCAGTTCTTC.

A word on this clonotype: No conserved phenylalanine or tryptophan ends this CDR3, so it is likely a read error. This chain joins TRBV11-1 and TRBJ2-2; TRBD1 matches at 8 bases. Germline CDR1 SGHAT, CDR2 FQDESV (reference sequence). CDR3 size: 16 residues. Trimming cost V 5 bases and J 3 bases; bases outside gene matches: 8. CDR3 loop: CASSPPDRVDTGELFL. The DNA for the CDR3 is TGTGCCAGCAGCCCCCCGGACAGGGTAGACACCGGGGAGCTGTTTCTC.

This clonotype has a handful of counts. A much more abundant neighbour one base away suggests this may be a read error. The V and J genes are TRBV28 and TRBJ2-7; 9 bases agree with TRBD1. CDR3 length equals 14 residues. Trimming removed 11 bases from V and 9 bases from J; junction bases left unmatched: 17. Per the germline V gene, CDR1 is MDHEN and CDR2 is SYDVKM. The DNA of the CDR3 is TGTGCCGGCGCTACTCCAGGGACAGGGCCACGGCAGTACTTC. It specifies CAGATPGTGPRQYF.

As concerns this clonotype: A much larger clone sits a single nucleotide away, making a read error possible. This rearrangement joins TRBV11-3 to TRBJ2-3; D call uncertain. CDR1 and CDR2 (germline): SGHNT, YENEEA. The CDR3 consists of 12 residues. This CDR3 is CTSSPDGDTQYF. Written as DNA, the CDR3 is TGTACCAGCAGCCCGGACGGAGATACGCAGTATTTT.

CDR3 coding DNA: TGCGCCAGCAGCCAAATTTCAGGGGAAGGATCGCCCCAGCATTTT. Translation: CASSQISGEGSPQHF. The chain carries TRBV4-1 and TRBJ1-5; weak D call: TRBD1 (6 bases). The V end was cut by 2 bases, the J end by 9 bases, with 17 bases between. The CDR3 spans 15 residues. Germline CDR1 MGHRA, CDR2 YSYEKL.

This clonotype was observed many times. CDR3 in amino acids: CSVPRRGRQGTGELFF. CDR3 in DNA: TGCAGCGTCCCCAGAAGGGGGCGTCAGGGGACCGGGGAGCTGTTTTTT. The J gene is TRBJ2-2, the V gene TRBV29-1; 7 bases fit TRBD1. Germline V gene sequence: CDR1 SQVTM, CDR2 ANQGSEA. CDR3 length equals 16 residues. V was pared by 6 bases and J by 5 bases, with 15 bases of the junction left unmatched.

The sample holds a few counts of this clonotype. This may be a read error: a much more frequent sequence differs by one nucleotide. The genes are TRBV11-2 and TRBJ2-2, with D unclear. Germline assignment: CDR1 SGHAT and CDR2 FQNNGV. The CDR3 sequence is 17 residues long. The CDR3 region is CASSLDPESAKTGELFF. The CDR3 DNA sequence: TGTGCCAGCAGCTTAGATCCAGAGAGCGCGAAGACCGGGGAGCTGTTTTTT.

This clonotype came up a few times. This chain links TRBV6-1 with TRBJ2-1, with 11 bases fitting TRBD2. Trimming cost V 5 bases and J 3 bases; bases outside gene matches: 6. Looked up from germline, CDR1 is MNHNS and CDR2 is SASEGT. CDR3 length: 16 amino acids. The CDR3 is CASSTGTSGNYNEQFF. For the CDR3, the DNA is TGTGCCAGCAGTACCGGGACTAGCGGAAACTACAATGAGCAGTTCTTC.

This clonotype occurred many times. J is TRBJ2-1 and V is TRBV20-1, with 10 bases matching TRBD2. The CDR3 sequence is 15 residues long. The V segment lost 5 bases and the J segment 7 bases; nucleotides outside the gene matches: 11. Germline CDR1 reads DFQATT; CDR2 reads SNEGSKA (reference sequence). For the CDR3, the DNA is TGCAGTGCTGGGACCCTAGCGGGAGTTCGGAATGAGCAGTTCTTC. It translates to CSAGTLAGVRNEQFF.

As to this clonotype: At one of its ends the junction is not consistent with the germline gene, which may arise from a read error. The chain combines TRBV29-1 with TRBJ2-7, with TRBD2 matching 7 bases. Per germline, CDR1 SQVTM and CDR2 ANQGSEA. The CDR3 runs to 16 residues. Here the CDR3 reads CKSGLVGLRETYGQYF. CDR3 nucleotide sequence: TGCAAGTCCGGACTAGTTGGTTTAAGGGAGACCTACGGGCAGTACTTC.

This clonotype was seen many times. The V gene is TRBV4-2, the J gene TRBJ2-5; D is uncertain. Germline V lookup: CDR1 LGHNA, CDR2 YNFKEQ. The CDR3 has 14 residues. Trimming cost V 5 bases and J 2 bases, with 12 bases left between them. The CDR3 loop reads CASSVTGRQETQYF. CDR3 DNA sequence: TGTGCCAGCAGCGTGACTGGAAGGCAAGAGACCCAGTACTTC.